Below, one T cell receptor (beta chain) is given with its context. Trimming left V 0 bases short and J 4 bases short, with 13 bases between. In germline, CDR1 is SGDLS, CDR2 YYNGEE. The CDR3 length is 15 residues. This sample is part of a study of blood T cell repertoires in COVID-19. Some clones are missing from TCRdb's copy, which holds only in-frame ones; the method was immunoSEQ multiplex PCR. This table has tens of thousands of clones, less than 90% appearing once. The TCR originated in a man between 50 and 59 years old with acute or convalescent COVID-19. V gene TRBV9 combines with J gene TRBJ1-2; D is ambiguous. Sequencing was done on a sample of peripheral blood. In DNA, the CDR3 is TGTGCCAGCAGCGTAGATCCCTACGATGCCTATGGCTACACCTTC. This gives the protein CASSVDPYDAYGYTF.